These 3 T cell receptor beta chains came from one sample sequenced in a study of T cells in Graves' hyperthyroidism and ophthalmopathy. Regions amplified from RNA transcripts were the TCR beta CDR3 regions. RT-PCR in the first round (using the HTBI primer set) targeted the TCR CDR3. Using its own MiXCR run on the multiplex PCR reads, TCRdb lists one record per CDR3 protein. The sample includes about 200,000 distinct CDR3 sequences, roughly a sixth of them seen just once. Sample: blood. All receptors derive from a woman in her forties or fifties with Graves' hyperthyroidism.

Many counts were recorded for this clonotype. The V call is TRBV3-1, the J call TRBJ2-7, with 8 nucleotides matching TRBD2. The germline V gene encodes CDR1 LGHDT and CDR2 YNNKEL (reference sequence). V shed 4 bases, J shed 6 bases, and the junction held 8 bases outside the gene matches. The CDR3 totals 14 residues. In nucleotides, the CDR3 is TGTGCCAGCAGCCTCCGGGGGACTAGTACCGAGCAGTACTTC. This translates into CASSLRGTSTEQYF.

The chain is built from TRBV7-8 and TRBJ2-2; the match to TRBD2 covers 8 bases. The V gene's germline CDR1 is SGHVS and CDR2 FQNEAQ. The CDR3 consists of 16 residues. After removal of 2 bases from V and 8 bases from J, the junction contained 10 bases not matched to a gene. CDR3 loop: CASSLPSAGVEGELFF. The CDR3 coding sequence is TGTGCCAGCAGCTTACCCTCAGCGGGAGTCGAGGGGGAGCTGTTTTTT.

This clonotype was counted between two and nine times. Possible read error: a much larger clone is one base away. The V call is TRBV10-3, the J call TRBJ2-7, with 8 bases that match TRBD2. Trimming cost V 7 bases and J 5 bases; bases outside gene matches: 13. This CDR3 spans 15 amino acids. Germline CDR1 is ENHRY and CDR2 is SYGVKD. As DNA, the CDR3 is TGTGCCATCAAGGGTGGCGGGAGGACGGTAAACGAGCAGTACTTC. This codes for CAIKGGGRTVNEQYF.